What follows are 9 T cell receptor beta chains derived from one specimen sequenced in a study of T cell repertoires in cytomegalovirus infection (dated by TCRdb to the late 2010s). Sequencing was performed on an Illumina HiSeq 1500. TCRdb reworked the public reads: Q25 trimming with fastp, MiXCR clone assembly, productive beta chains retained. Every CDR3 protein is listed once, alongside the most common genes and DNA of its rows. This sample is represented by under 850,000 distinct CDR3 sequences; 35% to 45% of them were singletons. The ten most abundant clones make up around 2.8% of the sample. Sequencing was carried out using PBMCs. These receptors all stem from a human donor in good health (CMV status not recorded). Some clones in this sample may be carry-over from other donors' samples.

This rearrangement joins TRBV5-4 to TRBJ1-5; 7 positions agree with TRBD1. The CDR3 sequence is 16 residues long. J gave up 3 bases and V 0 bases, and 6 bases lay outside the gene matches. Germline V gene data show CDR1 as SGHNT and CDR2 as YYREEE (reference sequence). The CDR3 region is CASSLGIGTDNQPQHF. The CDR3 DNA reads TGTGCCAGCAGCTTGGGCATTGGGACAGACAATCAGCCCCAGCATTTT.

This chain connects TRBV7-8 to TRBJ1-1; 8 positions match TRBD1. CDR3 length: 16 amino acids. The J segment lost 4 bases and the V segment lost 6 bases, leaving 13 bases of the junction unmatched. The germline V gene has CDR1 SGHVS and CDR2 FQNEAQ. In nucleotides, the CDR3 is TGTGCCAGCAGGAACGAGAAATTAACAGGGGGCACTGAAGCTTTCTTT. Its translation is CASRNEKLTGGTEAFF.

V is TRBV25-1 and J is TRBJ1-4; TRBD1 is a possible D gene (6 bases). CDR3 length equals 15 residues. Per the germline V gene, CDR1 is MGHDK and CDR2 is SYGVNS. V lost 5 bases and J 4 bases, leaving 14 bases between the germline ends. For the CDR3, the DNA is TGTGCCAGCAGTTCTCGGGGGGCTGGTAATGAAAAACTGTTTTTT. Translated: CASSSRGAGNEKLFF.

The chain has TRBV20-1 and TRBJ1-1, with TRBD1 identical over 8 bases. V trimming: 5 bases; J trimming: 5 bases; junction bases outside the gene matches: 7. Germline V CDR1 and CDR2: DFQATT, SNEGSKA (reference sequence). The CDR3 consists of 13 residues. The DNA of the CDR3 is TGCAGTGCTGCGGTACAGGGGGGTACTGAAGCTTTCTTT. It translates to CSAAVQGGTEAFF.

This clonotype was counted a few times. The V call is TRBV5-1, the J call TRBJ1-2; 10 bases agree with TRBD1. Trimming cost V 3 bases and J 4 bases; bases outside gene matches: 9. The CDR3 extends over 16 amino acids. Germline V gene sequence: CDR1 SGHRS, CDR2 YFSETQ. CDR3 in DNA: TGCGCCAGCAGCTCGACCGGGACAGGGGCCCGCTATGGCTACACCTTC. It codes for CASSSTGTGARYGYTF.

The J gene is TRBJ2-7, the V gene TRBV5-5, with 11 bases fitting TRBD2. After removal of 2 bases from V and 2 bases from J, the junction contained 12 bases not matched to a gene. Germline values: CDR1 SGHKS, CDR2 YYEKEE (reference sequence). The CDR3 contains 18 residues. The CDR3 here is CASSFDILLAGVPYEQYF. The CDR3 DNA follows: TGTGCCAGCAGCTTCGACATCCTACTAGCGGGAGTCCCCTACGAGCAGTACTTC. The full variable domain, in which reference TRBV5-5 and TRBJ2-7 provide the parts outside the CDR3, is DAGVTQSPTHLIKTRGQQVTLRCSPISGHKSVSWYQQVLGQGPQFIFQYYEKEERGRGNFPDRFSARQFPNYSSELNVNALLLGDSALYLCASSFDILLAGVPYEQYFGPGTRLTVT.

Turning to this clonotype: A much larger clone sits a single nucleotide away, making a read error possible. For the CDR3, the DNA is TGTGCCAGCAGCTTTCTAGCGGGATTCGACTTC. Translating gives CASSFLAGFDF. The V call is TRBV11-2, the J call TRBJ2-1, with TRBD2 matching 9 bases. The CDR3 is made up of 11 amino acids. CDR1 is SGHAT and CDR2 is FQNNGV in the germline V gene.

The V call is TRBV20-1, the J call TRBJ2-3, with D perhaps TRBD2 (6 bases). CDR1 DFQATT and CDR2 SNEGSKA come from the germline V gene (reference sequence). The CDR3 runs to 14 residues. CDR3: CLILPSVRPDTQYF. The CDR3 region has the DNA TGCTTAATCCTACCTAGCGTACGCCCAGATACGCAGTATTTT.

The V gene is TRBV20-1, the J gene TRBJ1-1, with D perhaps TRBD1 (6 bases). Trimming shortened V by 6 bases and J by 4 bases, and 15 bases separated the two germline ends. This CDR3 spans 13 amino acids. Per germline, CDR1 DFQATT and CDR2 SNEGSKA (reference sequence). The CDR3 DNA follows: TGCAGTGCCCTAAGGGGGATGGGCACTGAAGCTTTCTTT. Translation gives CSALRGMGTEAFF.